Each of the 18 T cell receptor beta chains below was sequenced from the same sample in a study of graft-versus-host responses after intestinal transplantation. Repertoires were generated with immunoSEQ multiplex PCR, while TCRdb's copy carries only in-frame clones and drops some. The sample has around 64,000 clones; about 94% are singletons. No antigen has been assigned to these receptors. The source was unstimulated CD4+ T cells sorted from spleen or lymph node cells, collected before transplant. These receptor sequences come from a human donor who was the organ donor for an intestinal transplant.

The V and J genes are TRBV19 and TRBJ1-1; D uncertain. V lost 6 bases and J 6 bases, leaving 17 bases between the germline ends. Germline lookup yields CDR1 LNHDA and CDR2 SQIVND (reference sequence). This CDR3 is 14 amino acids long. CDR3 sequence reads: CASRGIFSPSEAFF. The DNA of the CDR3 is TGTGCCAGTAGGGGGATCTTTTCGCCTTCTGAAGCTTTCTTT.

This sequence joins TRBV10-1 and TRBJ1-4; 10 positions agree with TRBD1. CDR3 size: 17 residues. From germline, CDR1 is WNHNN and CDR2 SYGVQD (reference sequence). The V gene end was trimmed by 7 bases and the J gene end by 7 bases; junction bases not matched to a gene: 15. The CDR3 region is CASKTGGRCWDGEKLFF. In DNA, the CDR3 is TGCGCCAGCAAGACAGGGGGCCGTTGTTGGGATGGTGAAAAACTGTTTTTT.

V usage is TRBV6-5 and J usage is TRBJ2-1, with D possibly matching TRBD1 (6 bases). The CDR3 has 14 amino acids. Trimming removed 6 bases from V and 6 bases from J, with 15 bases in between. CDR1 is MNHEY and CDR2 is SVGAGI in the germline V gene. In DNA, the CDR3 is TGTGCCAGCAGACAACAGGGTACCCCCAATGAGCAGTTCTTC. This codes for CASRQQGTPNEQFF.

Details on this clone: This sample includes further DNA sequences coding for the same CDR3. The gene calls are TRBV20-1 and TRBJ1-1; D not resolved. The V gene lost 1 base and the J gene lost 4 bases, with 4 bases spanning the gap. The CDR3 length is 11 residues. Per the germline V gene, CDR1 is DFQATT and CDR2 is SNEGSKA (reference sequence). This CDR3 reads CSARGGTEAFF. The CDR3 DNA reads as TGCAGTGCTAGAGGGGGCACTGAAGCTTTCTTT.

The rearrangement joins TRBV10-3 to TRBJ2-2, with 8 bases matching TRBD2. The CDR3 covers 18 residues. V gave up 0 bases and J gave up 3 bases; unmatched junction bases: 9. The germline V gene has CDR1 ENHRY and CDR2 SYGVKD. The CDR3 bases are TGTGCCATCAGTGAGTCGGGGGGACTAGGGGTTTACACCGGGGAGCTGTTTTTT. As protein: CAISESGGLGVYTGELFF.

This rearrangement joins TRBV5-1 to TRBJ1-4, with TRBD1 identical over 7 bases. Losses at the gene ends were 5 bases for V and 6 bases for J; bases not matched to a gene: 7. The CDR3 loop spans 14 amino acids. Germline-derived CDR1 and CDR2 are SGHRS and YFSETQ. Here the CDR3 reads CASRWAGTDEKLFF. CDR3 coding DNA: TGCGCCAGCAGATGGGCCGGGACAGATGAAAAACTGTTTTTT.

This clone has only one observation. The V gene is TRBV7-3, the J gene TRBJ2-5; 7 nucleotides align to TRBD2. The CDR3 covers 14 residues. Germline V gives CDR1 SGHTA, CDR2 FQGTGA. V gave up 3 bases and J gave up 5 bases; unmatched junction bases: 6. CDR3 residues: CASSFWPGGETQYF. DNA for the CDR3: TGTGCCAGCAGCTTCTGGCCGGGGGGTGAGACCCAGTACTTC. Full variable domain (outside the CDR3, taken from reference TRBV7-3 and TRBJ2-5): GAGVSQTPSNKVTEKGKYVELRCDPISGHTALYWYRQSLGQGPEFLIYFQGTGAADDSGLPNDRFFAVRPEGSVSTLKIQRTERGDSAVYLCASSFWPGGETQYFGPGTRLLVL.

The J gene is TRBJ1-2, the V gene TRBV5-4; D not certain. This CDR3 has 12 amino acids. Germline lookup yields CDR1 SGHNT and CDR2 YYREEE (reference sequence). V lost 4 bases to trimming and J lost 2 bases, with 6 bases between them. The CDR3 protein is CASSPDNYGYTF. The CDR3 coding sequence is TGTGCCAGCAGCCCGGACAACTATGGCTACACCTTC.

V gene TRBV29-1 combines with J gene TRBJ2-4, with D possibly TRBD1 on 5 matching bases. From germline, CDR1 is SQVTM and CDR2 ANQGSEA. This CDR3 has 16 amino acids. Trimming stripped 0 bases from V and 0 bases from J, with 12 bases between. CDR3 sequence (DNA): TGCAGCGTTGAAGAGGAAAGGGGTCTAGCCAAAAACATTCAGTACTTC. Residues: CSVEEERGLAKNIQYF.

V gene TRBV11-2 combines with J gene TRBJ2-5; D gene ambiguous. This CDR3 region has 14 residues. With 5 bases removed from V and 1 base from J, the gap between germline ends came to 11 bases. Germline CDR1 reads SGHAT; CDR2 reads FQNNGV. The CDR3 here is CASSPNFAQETQYF. CDR3 sequence (DNA): TGTGCCAGCAGCCCGAACTTCGCCCAAGAGACCCAGTACTTC.

V and J are TRBV6-7 and TRBJ1-2; D may be TRBD1 (5 bases). TRBV6-7 is an open reading frame, and its role is uncertain. Trimming cost V 5 bases and J 3 bases, with 16 bases left between them. CDR3 size: 15 residues. CDR3 loop: CASSLRDRGDYGYTF. CDR3 sequence (DNA): TGTGCCAGCAGTCTCCGGGACCGGGGTGACTATGGCTACACCTTC.

J is TRBJ1-6 and V is TRBV7-8, with D possibly being TRBD1 (5 bases). Germline V CDR1 and CDR2: SGHVS, FQNEAQ. Deletions cut 2 bases from V and 8 bases from J, with 13 bases between. CDR3 size: 15 residues. The CDR3 spells CASSLTGTEDSPLHF. CDR3 DNA: TGTGCCAGCAGCTTAACCGGGACCGAGGATTCACCCCTCCACTTT. The full variable domain, its missing parts supplied by reference TRBV7-8 and TRBJ1-6, is GAGVSQSPRYKVAKRGQDVALRCDPISGHVSLFWYQQALGQGPEFLTYFQNEAQLDKSGLPSDRFFAERPEGSVSTLKIQRTQQEDSAVYLCASSLTGTEDSPLHFGNGTRLTVT.

The chain couples TRBV4-1 to TRBJ2-7, with TRBD2 matching over 13 bases. CDR1 MGHRA and CDR2 YSYEKL come from the germline V gene. The ends lost 1 base at V and 6 bases at J; junction bases unmatched: 0. This CDR3 has 14 residues. CDR3 sequence reads: CASSQGLAGGEQYF. The CDR3 bases are TGCGCCAGCAGCCAAGGACTAGCGGGGGGCGAGCAGTACTTC.

Concerning this clone itself: One junction end disagrees with the germline gene, perhaps due to a read error. This chain connects TRBV2 to TRBJ2-7; 10 positions agree with TRBD2. CDR1 and CDR2 (germline): SNHLY, FYNNEI. CDR3 length: 12 residues. This chain's CDR3 is CTSSGGAYEQYF. CDR3 DNA: TGTACCAGCAGCGGGGGGGCCTACGAGCAGTACTTC.

The V call is TRBV4-2, the J call TRBJ2-5, with 9 nucleotides matching TRBD2. The J call may be faulty, since TRBJ2-7 better matches the DNA end. The CDR3 extends over 17 amino acids. CDR1 is LGHNA, CDR2 YNFKEQ, per germline. The CDR3 DNA reads as TGTGCCAGCAGCCAAGGGCCTAGCGGGGATCGACCCTACGAGCAGTACTTC. Its translation: CASSQGPSGDRPYEQYF.

The rearrangement joins TRBV9 to TRBJ1-6, with D unresolved. Trimming left V 0 bases short and J 4 bases short, with 11 bases between. Germline-derived CDR1 and CDR2 are SGDLS and YYNGEE. The CDR3 is 16 residues long. The CDR3 reads CASSVDLQRYNSPLHF. The CDR3 coding sequence is TGTGCCAGCAGCGTAGATCTACAGAGATATAATTCACCCCTCCACTTT.

V and J are TRBV5-4 and TRBJ1-1, with 8 bases that match TRBD1. Trimming took 0 bases from V and 4 from J; bases not matched to a gene: 8. The CDR3 sequence is 16 residues long. Germline V CDR1 and CDR2: SGHNT, YYREEE (reference sequence). The CDR3 here is CASSLASGQGRTEAFF. CDR3 sequence (DNA): TGTGCCAGCAGCTTGGCCTCAGGACAGGGCCGCACTGAAGCTTTCTTT.

J is TRBJ1-1 and V is TRBV7-2; D gene unclear. V was pared by 4 bases and J by 0 bases, with 9 bases between. Germline CDR1 is SGHTA and CDR2 is FQGNSA. This CDR3 is 14 amino acids long. The chain's CDR3 is CASSSQRVNTEAFF. CDR3 DNA: TGTGCCAGCAGCTCGCAGAGAGTGAACACTGAAGCTTTCTTT.